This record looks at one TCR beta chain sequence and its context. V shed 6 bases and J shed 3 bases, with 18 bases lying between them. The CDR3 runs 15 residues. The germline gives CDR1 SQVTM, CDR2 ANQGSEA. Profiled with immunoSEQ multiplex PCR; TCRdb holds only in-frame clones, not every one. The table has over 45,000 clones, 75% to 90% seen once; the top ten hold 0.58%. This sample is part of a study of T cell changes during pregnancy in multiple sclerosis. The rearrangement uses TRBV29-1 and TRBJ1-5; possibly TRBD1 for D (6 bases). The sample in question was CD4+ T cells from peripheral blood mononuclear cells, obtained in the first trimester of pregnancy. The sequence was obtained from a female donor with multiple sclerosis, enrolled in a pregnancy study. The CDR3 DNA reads TGCAGCGTGACCCTACCGGGACATCCCAATCAGCCCCAGCATTTT. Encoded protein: CSVTLPGHPNQPQHF.